The clone carrying this T cell receptor (beta chain) appeared many times. What it binds is not known. The data originate from a study of T cells in Graves' hyperthyroidism and ophthalmopathy. CDR1 is MNHEY, CDR2 SVGEGT, per germline. This CDR3 has 16 residues. The V end lost 5 bases, the J end lost 5 bases, and 19 bases lay between the germline ends. Notes on the study in general: Blood held most thyroid clonotypes expanded above 0.001 frequency. By a 13 V-J model, ophthalmopathy was set apart from stable hyperthyroidism.

Authors of the study amplified TCR beta CDR3 regions from RNA transcripts. HTBI primers were employed in a first-round RT-PCR of the TCR CDR3. MiXCR, run by TCRdb on the multiplex PCR reads, gives a single entry per CDR3 protein. The data hold hundreds of thousands of distinct CDR3 sequences, with 13% to 15% observed a single time. Stable disease denoted Graves' hyperthyroidism without ophthalmopathy progression within 18 months. The sample was blood. The TCR comes from a woman younger than 35 with Graves' hyperthyroidism. The V gene is TRBV6-2 or TRBV6-3, the J gene TRBJ2-1, with D unclear. For the CDR3, the DNA is TGTGCCAGCAGTCGCCCCGCAACGTCGGCCAACAATGAGCAGTTCTTC. Translated: CASSRPATSANNEQFF.